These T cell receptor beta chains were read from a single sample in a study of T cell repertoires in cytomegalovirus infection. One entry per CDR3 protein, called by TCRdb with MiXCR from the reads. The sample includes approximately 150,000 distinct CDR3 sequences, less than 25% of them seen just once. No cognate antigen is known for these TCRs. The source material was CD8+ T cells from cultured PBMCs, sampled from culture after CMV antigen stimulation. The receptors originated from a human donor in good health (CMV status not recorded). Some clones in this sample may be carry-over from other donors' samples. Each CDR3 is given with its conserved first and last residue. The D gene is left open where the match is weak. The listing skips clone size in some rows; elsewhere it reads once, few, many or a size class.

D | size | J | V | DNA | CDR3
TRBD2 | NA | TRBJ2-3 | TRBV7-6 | TGTGCCAGCAGCTGGAGCGGGGGGGGCACAGATACGCAGTATTTT | CASSWSGGGTDTQYF
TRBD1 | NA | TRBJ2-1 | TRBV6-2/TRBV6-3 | TGTGCCAGCAAACTCCGGGACAGGACAAGGGTCAATGAGCAGTTCTTC | CASKLRDRTRVNEQFF
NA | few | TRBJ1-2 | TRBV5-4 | TGTGCCAGCAGCTTCTTATATCGTGGCTACACCTTC | CASSFLYRGYTF
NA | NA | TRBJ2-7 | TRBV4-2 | TGTGCCAGCAGCCCGACTCGGACAGCCACCTACGAGCAGTACTTC | CASSPTRTATYEQYF
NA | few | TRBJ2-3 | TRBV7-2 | TGTGCCAGCAGCTCCCCCCCCCCTGATACGCAGTATTTT | CASSSPPPDTQYF
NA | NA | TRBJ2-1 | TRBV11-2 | TGTGCCAGCAGCTCCGATGAGCAGTTCTTC | CASSSDEQFF
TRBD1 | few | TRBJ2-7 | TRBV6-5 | TGTGCCAGCAGTTACCTGGGACAGGGGCTGAACGAGCAGTACTTC | CASSYLGQGLNEQYF
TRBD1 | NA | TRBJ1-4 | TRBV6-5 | TGTGCCAGCAGCCATTTGGACAGGGAGTTCGAAAAACTGTTTTTT | CASSHLDREFEKLFF
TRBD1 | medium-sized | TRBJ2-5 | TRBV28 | TGTGCCAGCAGCTACCCGGGACAGGGGTTTTGGGGAGAGACCCAGTACTTC | CASSYPGQGFWGETQYF
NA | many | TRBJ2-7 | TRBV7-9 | TGTGCCAGCAGTGAAGAGGCAGTATCCTACGAGCAGTACTTC | CASSEEAVSYEQYF
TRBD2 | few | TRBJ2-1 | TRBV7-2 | TGTGCCAGCAGCGCCCCTAGCGGGGGATACAATGAGCAGTTCTTC | CASSAPSGGYNEQFF
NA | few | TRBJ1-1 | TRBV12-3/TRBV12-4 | TGTGCCAGCAGGGACCTCTACACTGAAGCTTTCTTT | CASRDLYTEAFF
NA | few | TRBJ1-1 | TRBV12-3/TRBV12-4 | TGTGCCAGCAGTTTAAGGGTAAGCGACACTGAAGCTTTCTTT | CASSLRVSDTEAFF
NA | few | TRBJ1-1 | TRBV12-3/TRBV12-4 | TGTGCCAGCAGTTTAGGGCGGGATAACACTGAAGCTTTCTTT | CASSLGRDNTEAFF
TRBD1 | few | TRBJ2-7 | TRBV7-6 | TGTGCCAGCAGCCCGCGACAGGGTATCTTCTACGAGCAGTACTTC | CASSPRQGIFYEQYF
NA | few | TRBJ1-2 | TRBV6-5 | TGTGCCAGCAGTTACTGGGAGGGAAGTAACTATGGCTACACCTTC | CASSYWEGSNYGYTF